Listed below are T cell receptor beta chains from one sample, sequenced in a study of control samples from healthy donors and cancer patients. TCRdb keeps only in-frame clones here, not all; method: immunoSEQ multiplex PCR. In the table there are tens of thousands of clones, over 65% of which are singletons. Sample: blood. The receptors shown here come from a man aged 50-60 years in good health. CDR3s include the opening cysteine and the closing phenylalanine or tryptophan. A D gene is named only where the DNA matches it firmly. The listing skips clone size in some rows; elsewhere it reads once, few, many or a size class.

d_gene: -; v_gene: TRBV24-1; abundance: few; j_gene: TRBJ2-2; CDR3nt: TGTGCCACCAGTGGTTCCCGGGATACCGGGGAGCTGTTTTTT; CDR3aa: CATSGSRDTGELFF
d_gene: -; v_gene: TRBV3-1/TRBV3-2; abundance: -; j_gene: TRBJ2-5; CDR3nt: TGTGCCAGCAGCCACACCGGAGAGACCCAGTACTTC; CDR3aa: CASSHTGETQYF
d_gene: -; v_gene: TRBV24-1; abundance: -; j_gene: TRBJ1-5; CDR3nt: TGTGCCACCAGTGACCAGGACGGGAATCAGCCCCAGCATTTT; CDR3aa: CATSDQDGNQPQHF
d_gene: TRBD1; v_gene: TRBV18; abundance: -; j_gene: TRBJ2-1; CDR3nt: TGTGCCAGCTCACCGTCTATCGGACAGGCTTACAATGAGCAGTTCTTC; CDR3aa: CASSPSIGQAYNEQFF
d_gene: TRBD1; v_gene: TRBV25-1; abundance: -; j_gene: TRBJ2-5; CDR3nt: TGTGCCAGCAGTGCGACAGGGGTGGAGACCCAGTACTTC; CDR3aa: CASSATGVETQYF
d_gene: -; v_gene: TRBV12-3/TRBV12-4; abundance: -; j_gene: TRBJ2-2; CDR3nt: TGTGCCAGCAGTTTAGAAGGGGGCGGGGAGCTGTTTTTT; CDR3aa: CASSLEGGGELFF
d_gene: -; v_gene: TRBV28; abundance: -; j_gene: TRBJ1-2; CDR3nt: TGTGCCAGCAGTACCCTGGGTGGCTACACCTTC; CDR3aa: CASSTLGGYTF
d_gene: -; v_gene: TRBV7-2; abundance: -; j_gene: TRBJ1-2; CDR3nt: TGTGCCAGCAGCTTAGGGCCCCTCTATGGCTACACCTTC; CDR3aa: CASSLGPLYGYTF
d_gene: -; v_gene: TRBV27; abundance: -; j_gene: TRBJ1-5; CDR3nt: TGTGCCAGCAGTTTGTTGGGGAGCAATCAGCCCCAGCATTTT; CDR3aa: CASSLLGSNQPQHF
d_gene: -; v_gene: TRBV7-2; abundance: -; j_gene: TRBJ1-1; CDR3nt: TGTGCCAGCAGCCCCCACACGGGGCCACGCACTGAAGCTTTCTTT; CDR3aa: CASSPHTGPRTEAFF
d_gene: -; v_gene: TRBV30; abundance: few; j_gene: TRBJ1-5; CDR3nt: TGTGCCTGGAGTAGGGGGGATTCCGGGCCCCAGCATTTT; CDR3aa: CAWSRGDSGPQHF
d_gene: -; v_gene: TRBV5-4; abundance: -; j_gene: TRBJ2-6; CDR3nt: TGTGCCAGCAGCTTGGCAGGGGCTGGGGCCAACGTCCTGACTTTC; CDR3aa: CASSLAGAGANVLTF
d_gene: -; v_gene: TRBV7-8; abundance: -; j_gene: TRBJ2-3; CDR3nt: TGTGCCAGCAGCTTATACCCACAGGGCGACACAGATACGCAGTATTTT; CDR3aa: CASSLYPQGDTDTQYF
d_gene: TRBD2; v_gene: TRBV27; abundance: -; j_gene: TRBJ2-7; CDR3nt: TGTGCCAGCAGTTCACTAGCGGGAGGGCCCGAGCAGTACTTC; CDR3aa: CASSSLAGGPEQYF
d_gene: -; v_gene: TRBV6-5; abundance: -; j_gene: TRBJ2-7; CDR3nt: TGTGCCAGCGGAAGACAGGCAACCTACGAGCAGTACTTC; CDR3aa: CASGRQATYEQYF
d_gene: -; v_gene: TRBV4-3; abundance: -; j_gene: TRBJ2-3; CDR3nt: TGCGCCAGCAGCCAGGGGGCGAAAGATACGCAGTATTTT; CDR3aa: CASSQGAKDTQYF
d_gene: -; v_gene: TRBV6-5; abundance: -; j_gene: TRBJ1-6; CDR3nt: TGTGCCAGCAGTTACTCCTTTGCACAGGGAAATTCACCCCTCCACTTT; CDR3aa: CASSYSFAQGNSPLHF
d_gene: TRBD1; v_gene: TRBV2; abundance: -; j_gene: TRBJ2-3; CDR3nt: TGTGCCAGCAGTGATAAGGGACAGCCGAGAGATACGCAGTATTTT; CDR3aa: CASSDKGQPRDTQYF
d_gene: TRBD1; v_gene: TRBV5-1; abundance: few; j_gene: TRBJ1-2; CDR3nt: TGCGCCAGCAGCTTAGGACAGGAGCTTAGAGGCTACACCTTC; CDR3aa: CASSLGQELRGYTF
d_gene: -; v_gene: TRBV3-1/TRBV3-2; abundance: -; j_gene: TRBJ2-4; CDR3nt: TGTGCCAGCAGCCAAGGTATAGCCAAAAACATTCAGTACTTC; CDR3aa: CASSQGIAKNIQYF
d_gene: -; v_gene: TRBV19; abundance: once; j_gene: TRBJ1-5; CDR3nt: TGTGCCAGTAGTATGACGCTTAAGAAGCCCCAGCATTTT; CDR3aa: CASSMTLKKPQHF
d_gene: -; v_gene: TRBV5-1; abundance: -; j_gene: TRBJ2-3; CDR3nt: TGCGCCAGCAGCTATGAACCGATTAGCACAGATACGCAGTATTTT; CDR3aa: CASSYEPISTDTQYF
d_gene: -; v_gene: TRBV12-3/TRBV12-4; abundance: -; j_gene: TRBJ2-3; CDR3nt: TGTGCCAGCAGCCAGGGTTCTACGCAGTATTTT; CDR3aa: CASSQGSTQYF
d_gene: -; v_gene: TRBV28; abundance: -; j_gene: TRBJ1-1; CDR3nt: TGTGCCAGCAGGAACACTGAAGCTTTCTTT; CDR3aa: CASRNTEAFF
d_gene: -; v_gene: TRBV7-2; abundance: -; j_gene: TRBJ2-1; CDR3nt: TGTGCCAGCAGCTTAGCACGCGGGTCCCACAATGAGCAGTTCTTC; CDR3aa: CASSLARGSHNEQFF
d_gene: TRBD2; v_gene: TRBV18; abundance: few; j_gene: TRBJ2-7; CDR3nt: TGTGCCAGCTCAACTAGCGGGAGCCTCTCCTACGAGCAGTACTTC; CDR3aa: CASSTSGSLSYEQYF
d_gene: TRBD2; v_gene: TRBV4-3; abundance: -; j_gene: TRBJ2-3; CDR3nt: TGCGCCAGCAGCCAAGACGGAGCGGGAGGGACAGATACGCAGTATTTT; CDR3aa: CASSQDGAGGTDTQYF
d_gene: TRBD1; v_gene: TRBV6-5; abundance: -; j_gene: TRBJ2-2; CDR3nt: TGTGCCAGCAGGAAACAGGGGAAAGGGGAGCTGTTTTTT; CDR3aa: CASRKQGKGELFF
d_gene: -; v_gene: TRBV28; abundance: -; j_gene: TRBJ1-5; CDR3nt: TGTGCCAGCCGAGGATTAACACATTATAGCAATCAGCCCCAGCATTTT; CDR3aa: CASRGLTHYSNQPQHF
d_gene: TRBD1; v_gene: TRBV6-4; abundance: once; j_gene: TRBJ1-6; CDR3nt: TGTGCCAGCAGTGACCCGGGACAGGGACATAATTCACCCCTCCACTTT; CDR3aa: CASSDPGQGHNSPLHF
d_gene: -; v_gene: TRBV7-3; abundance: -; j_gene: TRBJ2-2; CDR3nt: TGTGCCAGCAGCCAGACTACATCCCACACCGGGGAGCTGTTTTTT; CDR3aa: CASSQTTSHTGELFF
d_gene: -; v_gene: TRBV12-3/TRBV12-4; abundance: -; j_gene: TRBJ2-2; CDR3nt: TGTGCCAGCAGTTTCCCCGGGGAGCTGTTTTTT; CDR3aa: CASSFPGELFF
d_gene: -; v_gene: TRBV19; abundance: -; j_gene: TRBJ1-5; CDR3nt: TGTGCCAGTAGTATAGATCTACAGGGCCGGAGCAATCAGCCCCAGCATTTT; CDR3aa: CASSIDLQGRSNQPQHF
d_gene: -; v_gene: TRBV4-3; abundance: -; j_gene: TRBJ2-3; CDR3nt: TGCGCCAGCAGCCACCTATTTAGCGGTTCTAGCACAGATACGCAGTATTTT; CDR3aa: CASSHLFSGSSTDTQYF
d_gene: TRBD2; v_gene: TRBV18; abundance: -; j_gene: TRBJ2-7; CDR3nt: TGTGCCAGCTCACCACCTTCTAGCGGGAGGGCCGGGGAGCAGTACTTC; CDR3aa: CASSPPSSGRAGEQYF
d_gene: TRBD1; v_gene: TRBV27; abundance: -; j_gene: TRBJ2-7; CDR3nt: TGTGCCAGCAGTCTAGGAACAGGGGGCGAGCAGTACTTC; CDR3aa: CASSLGTGGEQYF
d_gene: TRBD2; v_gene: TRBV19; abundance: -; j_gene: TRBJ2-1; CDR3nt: TGTGCCAGTAGTACAACCGGACTAGCAAGGTATGAGCAGTTCTTC; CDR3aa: CASSTTGLARYEQFF